This T cell receptor (beta chain) was documented in a study of identical twins. Study conclusions and caveats: Surplus twin overlap in beta out-of-frame sequences was less pronounced. Modelling underestimated the level of out-of-frame TCR alpha sharing observed in monozygotic twins.

The CDR3 has 18 amino acids. On this clonotype: No antigen is known for it.

TCRdb analysed the 5' RACE reads with MiXCR anew, one entry per CDR3 protein. This table holds hundreds of thousands of distinct CDR3 sequences, roughly 20% found once. The sample was also reused in another study, on T cells expressing NK-cell markers. That paper states: It was from sorted CD3+CD56+NKG2C+, CD3+CD56+NKG2C- and CD3+CD56-NKG2C+ T cells that TCR beta repertoires came. As a fraction of CD8+ T cells, dominant NKG2C+ clonotypes reached about 1.0-7.0% in six donors.

This TCR was sampled from a young woman in good health. V is TRBV12-3 or TRBV12-4 and J is TRBJ2-1; D is perhaps TRBD2 (6 bases). The sequencing sample was made of PBMCs. The DNA of the CDR3 is TGTACCTGCAGTTTGTTTGAACTAGGGGCAGGGACTTACAATGAGCAGTTCTTC. Amino acids: CTCSLFELGAGTYNEQFF.